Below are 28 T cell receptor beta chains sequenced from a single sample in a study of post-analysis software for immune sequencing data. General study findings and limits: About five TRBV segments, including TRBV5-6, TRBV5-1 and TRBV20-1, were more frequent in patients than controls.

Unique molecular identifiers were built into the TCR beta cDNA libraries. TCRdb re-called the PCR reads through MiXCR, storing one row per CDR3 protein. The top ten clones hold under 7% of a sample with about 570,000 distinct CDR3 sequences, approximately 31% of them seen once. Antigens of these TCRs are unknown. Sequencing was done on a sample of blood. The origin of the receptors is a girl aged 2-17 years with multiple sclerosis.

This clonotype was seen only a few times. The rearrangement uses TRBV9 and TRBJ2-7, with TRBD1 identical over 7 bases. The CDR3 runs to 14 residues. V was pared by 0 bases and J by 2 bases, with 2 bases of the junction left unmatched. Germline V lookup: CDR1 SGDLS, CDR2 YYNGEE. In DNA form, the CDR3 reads TGTGCCAGCAGCGTAGGGGACAGTGCCTACGAGCAGTACTTC. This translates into CASSVGDSAYEQYF.

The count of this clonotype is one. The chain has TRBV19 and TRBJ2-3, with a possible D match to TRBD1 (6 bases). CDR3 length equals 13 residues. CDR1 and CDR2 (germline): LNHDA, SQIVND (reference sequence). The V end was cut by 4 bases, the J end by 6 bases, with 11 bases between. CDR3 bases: TGTGCCAGTAGTAACGGACAGCTGGATACGCAGTATTTT. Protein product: CASSNGQLDTQYF.

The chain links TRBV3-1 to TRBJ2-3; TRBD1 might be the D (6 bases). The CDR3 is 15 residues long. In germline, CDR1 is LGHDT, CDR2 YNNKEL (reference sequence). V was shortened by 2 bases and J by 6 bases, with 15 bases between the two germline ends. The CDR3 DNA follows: TGTGCCAGCAGCCAAAGACAGGTCTTTGGGGATACGCAGTATTTT. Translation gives CASSQRQVFGDTQYF.

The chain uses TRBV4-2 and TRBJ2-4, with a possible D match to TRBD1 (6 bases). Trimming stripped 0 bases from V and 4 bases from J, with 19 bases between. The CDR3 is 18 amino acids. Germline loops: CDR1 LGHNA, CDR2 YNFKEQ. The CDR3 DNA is TGTGCCAGCAGCCAAGATTTTGGCAGGGGCGACCCAAAAAACATTCAGTACTTC. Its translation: CASSQDFGRGDPKNIQYF.

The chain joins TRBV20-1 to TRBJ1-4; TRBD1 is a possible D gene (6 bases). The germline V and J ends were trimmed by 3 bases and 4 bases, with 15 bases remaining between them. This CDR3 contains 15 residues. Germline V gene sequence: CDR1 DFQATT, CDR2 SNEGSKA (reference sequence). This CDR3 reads CSASASDRFNEKLFF. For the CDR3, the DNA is TGCAGTGCTAGCGCTTCGGACAGATTTAATGAAAAACTGTTTTTT.

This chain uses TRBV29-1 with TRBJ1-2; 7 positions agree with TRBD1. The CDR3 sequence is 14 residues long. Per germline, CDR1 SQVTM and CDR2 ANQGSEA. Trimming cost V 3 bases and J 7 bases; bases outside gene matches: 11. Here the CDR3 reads CSVDPTGKEGGYTF. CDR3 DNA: TGCAGCGTTGACCCGACAGGGAAGGAAGGTGGCTACACCTTC.

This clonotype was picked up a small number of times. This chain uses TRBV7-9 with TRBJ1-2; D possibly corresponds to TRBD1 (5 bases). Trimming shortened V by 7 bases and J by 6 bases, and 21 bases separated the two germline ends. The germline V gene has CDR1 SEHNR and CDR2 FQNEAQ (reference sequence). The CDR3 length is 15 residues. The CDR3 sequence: CASTLPAGAWHGYTF. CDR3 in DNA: TGTGCCAGCACCCTTCCCGCCGGGGCTTGGCATGGCTACACCTTC.

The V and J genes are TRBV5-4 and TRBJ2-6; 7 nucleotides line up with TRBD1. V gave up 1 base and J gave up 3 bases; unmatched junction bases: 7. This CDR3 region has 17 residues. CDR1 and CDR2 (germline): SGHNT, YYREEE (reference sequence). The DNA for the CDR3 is TGTGCCAGCAGCTTGTCAACAGGGGTGTTTGGGGCCAACGTCCTGACTTTC. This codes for CASSLSTGVFGANVLTF.

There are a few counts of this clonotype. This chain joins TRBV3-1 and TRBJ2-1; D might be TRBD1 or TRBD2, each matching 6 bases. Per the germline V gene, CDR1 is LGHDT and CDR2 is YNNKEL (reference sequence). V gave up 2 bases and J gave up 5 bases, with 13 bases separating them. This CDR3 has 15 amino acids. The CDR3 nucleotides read TGTGCCAGCAGCCAATCGGGGGCCCCCCACAATGAGCAGTTCTTC. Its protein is CASSQSGAPHNEQFF.

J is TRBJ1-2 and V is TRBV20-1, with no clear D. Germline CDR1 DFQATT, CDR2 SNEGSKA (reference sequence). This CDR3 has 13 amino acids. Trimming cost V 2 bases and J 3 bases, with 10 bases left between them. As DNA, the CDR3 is TGCAGTGCTAGAAGGCAGGCCTACTATGGCTACACCTTC. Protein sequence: CSARRQAYYGYTF.

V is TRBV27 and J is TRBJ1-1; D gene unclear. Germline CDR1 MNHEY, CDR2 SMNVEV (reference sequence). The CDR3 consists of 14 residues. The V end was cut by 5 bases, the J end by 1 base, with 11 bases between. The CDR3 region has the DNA TGTGCCAGCAGTCCCTATGATTGGAACACTGAAGCTTTCTTT. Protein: CASSPYDWNTEAFF.

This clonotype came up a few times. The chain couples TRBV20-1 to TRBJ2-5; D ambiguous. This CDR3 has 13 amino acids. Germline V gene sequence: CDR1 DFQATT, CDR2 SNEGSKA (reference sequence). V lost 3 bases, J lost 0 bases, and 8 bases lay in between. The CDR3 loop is CSASRAYQETQYF. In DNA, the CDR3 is TGCAGTGCTAGCCGGGCCTACCAAGAGACCCAGTACTTC.

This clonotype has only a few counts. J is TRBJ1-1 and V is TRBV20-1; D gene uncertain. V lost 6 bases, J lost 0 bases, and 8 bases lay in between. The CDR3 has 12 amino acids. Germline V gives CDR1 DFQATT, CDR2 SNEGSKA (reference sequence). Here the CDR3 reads CSAGRLNTEAFF. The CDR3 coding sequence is TGCAGTGCCGGCCGGCTGAACACTGAAGCTTTCTTT.

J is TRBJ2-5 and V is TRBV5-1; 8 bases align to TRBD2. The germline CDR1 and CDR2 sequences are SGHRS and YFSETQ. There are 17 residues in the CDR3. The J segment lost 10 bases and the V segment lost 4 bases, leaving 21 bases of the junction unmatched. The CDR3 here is CASSPLVSGGLPGDQYF. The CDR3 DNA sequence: TGCGCCAGCAGCCCGCTAGTCAGCGGGGGCCTTCCAGGGGACCAGTACTTC.

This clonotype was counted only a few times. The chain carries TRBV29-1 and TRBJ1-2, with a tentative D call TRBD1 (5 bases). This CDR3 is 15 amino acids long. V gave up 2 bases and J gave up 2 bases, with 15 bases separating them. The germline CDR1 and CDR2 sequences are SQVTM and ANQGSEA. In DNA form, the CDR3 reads TGCAGCGTTGAACCATATGGGACGCCCAACTATGGCTACACCTTC. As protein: CSVEPYGTPNYGYTF.

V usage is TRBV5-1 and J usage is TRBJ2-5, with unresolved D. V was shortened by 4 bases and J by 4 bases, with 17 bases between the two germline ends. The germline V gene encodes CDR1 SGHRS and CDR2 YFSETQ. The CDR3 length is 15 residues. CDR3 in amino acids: CASSLASITGETQYF. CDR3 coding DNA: TGCGCCAGCAGCCTCGCCTCTATAACCGGAGAGACCCAGTACTTC.

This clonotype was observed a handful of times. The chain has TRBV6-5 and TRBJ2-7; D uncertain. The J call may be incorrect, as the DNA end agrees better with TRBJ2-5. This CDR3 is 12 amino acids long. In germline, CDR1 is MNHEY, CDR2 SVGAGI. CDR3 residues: CASSTNLETQYF. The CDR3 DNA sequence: TGTGCCAGCAGCACTAATCTAGAGACCCAGTACTTC.

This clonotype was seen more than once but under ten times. The CDR3 coding sequence is TGCGCCAGCAGCTCCGAGCTCACTAGCGGATACACAGATACGCAGTATTTT. Protein product: CASSSELTSGYTDTQYF. The gene calls are TRBV5-1 and TRBJ2-3; 8 bases line up with TRBD2. The CDR3 spans 17 residues. J lost 2 bases, V lost 3 bases, and 11 bases had no gene match. CDR1 and CDR2 from the germline V gene are SGHRS and YFSETQ.

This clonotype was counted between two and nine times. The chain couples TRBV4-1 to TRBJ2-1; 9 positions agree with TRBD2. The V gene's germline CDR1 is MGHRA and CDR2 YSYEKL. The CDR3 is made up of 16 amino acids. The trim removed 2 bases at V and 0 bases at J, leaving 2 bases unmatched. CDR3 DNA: TGCGCCAGCAGCCAATTAGCGGGGGCCTCCTACAATGAGCAGTTCTTC. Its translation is CASSQLAGASYNEQFF.

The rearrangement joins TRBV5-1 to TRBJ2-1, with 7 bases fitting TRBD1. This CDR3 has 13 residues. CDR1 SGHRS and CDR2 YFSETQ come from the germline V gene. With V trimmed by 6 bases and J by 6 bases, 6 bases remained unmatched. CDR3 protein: CASKYEGANEQFF. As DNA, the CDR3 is TGCGCCAGCAAGTATGAGGGGGCCAATGAGCAGTTCTTC.

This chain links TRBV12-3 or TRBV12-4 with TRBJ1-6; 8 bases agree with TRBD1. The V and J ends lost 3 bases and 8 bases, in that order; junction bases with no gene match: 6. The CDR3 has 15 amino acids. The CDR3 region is CASSFQGAGYSPLHF. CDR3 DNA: TGTGCCAGCAGTTTTCAGGGGGCCGGTTATTCACCCCTCCACTTT.

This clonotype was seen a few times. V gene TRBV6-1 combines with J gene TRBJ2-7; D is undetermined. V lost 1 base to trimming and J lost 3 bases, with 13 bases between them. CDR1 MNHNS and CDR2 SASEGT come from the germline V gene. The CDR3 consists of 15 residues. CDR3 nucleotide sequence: TGTGCCAGCAGTGAAGAGCGAAATCCCCTCTACGAGCAGTACTTC. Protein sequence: CASSEERNPLYEQYF.

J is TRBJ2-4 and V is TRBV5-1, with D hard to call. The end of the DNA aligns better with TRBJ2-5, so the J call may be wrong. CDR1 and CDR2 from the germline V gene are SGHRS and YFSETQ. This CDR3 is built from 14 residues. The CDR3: CASSLSGQEETQYF. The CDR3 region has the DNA TGCGCCAGCAGCTTGTCGGGCCAGGAAGAGACCCAGTACTTC.

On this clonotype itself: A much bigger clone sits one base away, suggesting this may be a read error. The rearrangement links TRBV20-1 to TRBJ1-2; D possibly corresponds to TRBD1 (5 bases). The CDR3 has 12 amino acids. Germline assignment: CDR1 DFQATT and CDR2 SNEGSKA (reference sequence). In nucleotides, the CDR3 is TGCAGTGCTCAGGGAAGCAACTATAGCTACACCTTC. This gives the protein CSAQGSNYSYTF.

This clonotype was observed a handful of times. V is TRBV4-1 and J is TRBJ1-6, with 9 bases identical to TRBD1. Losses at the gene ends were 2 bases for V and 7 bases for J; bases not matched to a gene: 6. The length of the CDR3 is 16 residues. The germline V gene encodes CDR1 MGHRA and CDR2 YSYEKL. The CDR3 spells CASSQPTGGKNSPLHF. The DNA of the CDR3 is TGCGCCAGCAGCCAACCGACAGGGGGTAAAAATTCACCCCTCCACTTT.

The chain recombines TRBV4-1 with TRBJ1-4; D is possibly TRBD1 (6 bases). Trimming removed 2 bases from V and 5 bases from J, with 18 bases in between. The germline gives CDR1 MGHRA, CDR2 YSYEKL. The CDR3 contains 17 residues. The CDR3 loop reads CASSQSGAAALNEKLFF. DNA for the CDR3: TGCGCCAGCAGCCAATCGGGGGCGGCGGCTCTGAATGAAAAACTGTTTTTT.

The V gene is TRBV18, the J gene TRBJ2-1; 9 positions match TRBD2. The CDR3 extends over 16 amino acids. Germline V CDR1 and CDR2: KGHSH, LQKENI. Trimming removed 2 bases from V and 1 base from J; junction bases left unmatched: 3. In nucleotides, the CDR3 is TGTGCCAGCTCACCAAAAAGCGGGGGGTCCTACAATGAGCAGTTCTTC. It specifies CASSPKSGGSYNEQFF.

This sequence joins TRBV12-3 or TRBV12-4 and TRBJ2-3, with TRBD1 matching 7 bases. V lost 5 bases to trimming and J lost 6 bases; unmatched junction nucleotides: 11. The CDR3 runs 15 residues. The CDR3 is CASSQGQVGRDTQYF. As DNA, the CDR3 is TGTGCCAGCAGTCAAGGACAGGTGGGGCGGGATACGCAGTATTTT.